The 6 T cell receptor beta chains given below trace back to one sample, sequenced in a study of shared T cell receptors in the human thymus. The table came from immunoSEQ multiplex PCR; TCRdb's copy has only in-frame clones and leaves some out. Of roughly 710,000 clones listed, around 85% are singletons. The data also belong to a second study, concerning human thymus T cells.

The specimen sequenced was thymocytes. The receptors originated from a girl in the first two years of life with a congenital heart defect.

V usage is TRBV13 and J usage is TRBJ1-4, with a tentative D call TRBD1 (5 bases). This CDR3 is built from 16 residues. CDR1 is PRHDT, CDR2 FYEKMQ, per germline (reference sequence). V lost 0 bases and J lost 4, with 12 bases in between. CDR3: CASSLGRDRNNEKLFF. CDR3 sequence (DNA): TGTGCCAGCAGCTTAGGGCGGGACCGCAATAATGAAAAACTGTTTTTT.

V is TRBV19 and J is TRBJ1-1, with 7 nucleotides matching TRBD1. J was trimmed by 1 base and V by 4 bases; bases with no gene match: 6. CDR1 and CDR2 from the germline V gene are LNHDA and SQIVND (reference sequence). This CDR3 spans 15 amino acids. The CDR3 DNA follows: TGTGCCAGTAGTAGGACAGGCAACCCGAACACTGAAGCTTTCTTT. Translation gives CASSRTGNPNTEAFF.

This chain links TRBV5-1 with TRBJ2-5; tentatively, D is TRBD2 (6 bases). Germline V gene sequence: CDR1 SGHRS, CDR2 YFSETQ. Trimming stripped 0 bases from V and 9 bases from J, with 21 bases between. The CDR3 length is 16 residues. The CDR3 sequence: CASSLEFSGARRAQYF. The CDR3 DNA sequence: TGCGCCAGCAGCTTGGAGTTTTCGGGAGCAAGAAGGGCCCAGTACTTC.

This clone occurred a few times. The V call is TRBV6-5, the J call TRBJ2-7, with TRBD1 matching over 11 bases. The J segment lost 2 bases and the V segment lost 6 bases, leaving 6 bases of the junction unmatched. CDR3 size: 15 residues. The germline V gene encodes CDR1 MNHEY and CDR2 SVGAGI. CDR3 amino acids: CASRPGQGAAYEQYF. CDR3 in DNA: TGTGCCAGCAGGCCTGGACAGGGGGCTGCCTACGAGCAGTACTTC.

This clone has just one count. The gene calls are TRBV6-5 and TRBJ2-7, with D perhaps matching TRBD2 (6 bases). This CDR3 spans 15 amino acids. V lost 1 base to trimming and J lost 4 bases, with 14 bases between them. Germline V CDR1 and CDR2: MNHEY, SVGAGI. Written as DNA, the CDR3 is TGTGCCAGCAGTTACTACGGACGACTAGATTACGAGCAGTACTTC. Protein product: CASSYYGRLDYEQYF.

The CDR3: CASSQDRGVKGNSPLHF. Written as DNA, the CDR3 is TGCGCCAGCAGCCAAGATCGGGGGGTTAAAGGTAATTCACCCCTCCACTTT. J is TRBJ1-6 and V is TRBV4-3, with D possibly matching TRBD1 (5 bases). V shed 0 bases and J shed 6 bases, with 15 bases lying between them. The germline gives CDR1 LGHNA, CDR2 YSLEER. CDR3 length: 17 residues.